The entry that follows covers one TCR beta chain sequence. The RNA input was about 0.5 to 1 ug, and it was reverse transcribed with random hexamers. Using its own MiXCR run on the immunoSEQ multiplex PCR reads, TCRdb lists one record per CDR3 protein. The sample contains roughly 250,000 distinct CDR3 sequences, about 96% of which appear only once. The data derive from a study of CD8 T cells in Susac syndrome. Study summary: Treatment at blood withdrawal was none, corticosteroids, or intravenous immunoglobulin alone in Susac syndrome patients.

This clonotype was sampled from a human donor with Susac syndrome. Sequenced sample: CD4+ T cells from PBMCs.

The CDR3 sequence is CAISPLGGHADTQYF. The CDR3 nucleotides are TGTGCCATCAGTCCACTAGGGGGGCACGCAGATACGCAGTATTTT. The chain carries TRBV10-3 and TRBJ2-3; D may match TRBD1 or TRBD2 (6 bases each). The CDR3 is 15 amino acids. The V and J ends lost 5 bases and 4 bases respectively, with 16 bases between them. Per germline, CDR1 ENHRY and CDR2 SYGVKD.